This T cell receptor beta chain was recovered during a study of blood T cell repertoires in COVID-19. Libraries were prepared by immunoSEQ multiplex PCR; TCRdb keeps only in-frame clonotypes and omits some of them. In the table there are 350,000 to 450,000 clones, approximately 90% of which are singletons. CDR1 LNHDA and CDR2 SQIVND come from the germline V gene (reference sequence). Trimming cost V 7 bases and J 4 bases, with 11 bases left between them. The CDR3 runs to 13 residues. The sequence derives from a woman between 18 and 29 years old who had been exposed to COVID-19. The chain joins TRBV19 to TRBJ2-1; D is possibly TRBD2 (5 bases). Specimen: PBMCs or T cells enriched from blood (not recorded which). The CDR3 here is CASKLPGYNEQFF. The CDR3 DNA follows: TGTGCCAGTAAATTACCGGGGTACAATGAGCAGTTCTTC.